This T cell receptor beta chain is drawn from a study of blood T cell repertoires in COVID-19. Germline CDR1 is LNHDA and CDR2 is SQIVND (reference sequence). V was trimmed by 4 bases and J by 3 bases, leaving 13 bases between them. The CDR3 sequence is 15 residues long. Sequenced by immunoSEQ multiplex PCR; TCRdb stores in-frame clones only, minus some. The profile shows 60,000 to 75,000 clones, 65% to 85% of them singletons. The chain joins TRBV19 to TRBJ1-5; tentatively, D is TRBD1 (5 bases). This receptor was taken from a human donor in a cohort sampled during active COVID-19. Sequenced material: peripheral blood. Written as DNA, the CDR3 is TGTGCCAGTAGTAGACGACAGTATCTCAATCAGCCCCAGCATTTT. Residues: CASSRRQYLNQPQHF.